This is a list of T cell receptor beta chains from one sample in a study of radiotherapy plus CTLA-4 blockade in lung cancer. Clones were sequenced by immunoSEQ multiplex PCR, and TCRdb holds only the in-frame ones, with some missing. The table has about 35,000 clones, approximately 89% seen once. Sequencing used peripheral blood, obtained from a patient treated with radiotherapy plus ipilimumab. The source of these receptors is a human donor with non-small cell lung cancer who had stable disease on radiotherapy plus ipilimumab. The CDR3 runs from the conserved cysteine through the conserved F or W. Each record gives: J gene, V gene, clone size, D gene, CDR3 protein. The D gene is left open where the match is weak. Clone size is shown for a subset of rows, as once, few, many or a class of expanded clone.

J: TRBJ1-4; V: TRBV7-3; size: .; D: TRBD1; CDR3: CASSSKGGTGGQNEKLFF
J: TRBJ2-7; V: TRBV9; size: .; D: TRBD1; CDR3: CASSVAGTGLDEQYF
J: TRBJ2-1; V: TRBV4-1; size: .; D: TRBD2; CDR3: CASSRGLAGGPVNEQFF
J: TRBJ2-1; V: TRBV7-2; size: .; D: TRBD2; CDR3: CASSLELAGGYNEQFF
J: TRBJ2-5; V: TRBV5-6; size: .; D: .; CDR3: CASSLVLGGGTQYF
J: TRBJ1-1; V: TRBV7-9; size: once; D: .; CDR3: CASSSPLRGNTEAFF
J: TRBJ2-1; V: TRBV4-1; size: .; D: TRBD1; CDR3: CASSQDLRDRGYNEQFF
J: TRBJ2-7; V: TRBV19; size: once; D: .; CDR3: CASSMAESYEQYF
J: TRBJ2-1; V: TRBV2; size: .; D: TRBD2; CDR3: CASSDRTSEQFF
J: TRBJ1-1; V: TRBV4-1; size: .; D: TRBD1; CDR3: CASSFPTGKLNTEAFF
J: TRBJ2-5; V: TRBV14; size: once; D: .; CDR3: CASSPNSGTGETQYF
J: TRBJ2-3; V: TRBV28; size: .; D: .; CDR3: CASSIDSQDTQYF
J: TRBJ2-1; V: TRBV11-2; size: .; D: TRBD2; CDR3: CASSVTSGRARFF
J: TRBJ2-1; V: TRBV9; size: .; D: TRBD2; CDR3: CASSSGTSGSLVDEQFF
J: TRBJ1-1; V: TRBV9; size: .; D: .; CDR3: CASSVWGLNPTEAFF
J: TRBJ2-3; V: TRBV11-2; size: once; D: TRBD2; CDR3: CASSRGTSGFTDTQYF
J: TRBJ1-1; V: TRBV7-2; size: once; D: TRBD1; CDR3: CASSFHTGGEAFF
J: TRBJ1-1; V: TRBV5-1; size: .; D: .; CDR3: CASSLREQPNTEAFF
J: TRBJ2-5; V: TRBV19; size: .; D: TRBD1; CDR3: CASSVWGQGEETQYF
J: TRBJ1-5; V: TRBV6-5; size: .; D: .; CDR3: CASSYDRYQPQHF
J: TRBJ2-7; V: TRBV7-6; size: .; D: .; CDR3: CASSLSTRVSEQYF
J: TRBJ2-1; V: TRBV19; size: .; D: .; CDR3: CASTMSLYNEQFF
J: TRBJ2-1; V: TRBV10-3; size: .; D: TRBD2; CDR3: CAISILREGGSNEQFF
J: TRBJ2-5; V: TRBV2; size: .; D: .; CDR3: CASSPLETQYF
J: TRBJ2-7; V: TRBV28; size: .; D: .; CDR3: CASGPRGTSYEQYF
J: TRBJ2-7; V: TRBV11-3; size: .; D: TRBD2; CDR3: CASSLDAGGEQYF
J: TRBJ2-1; V: TRBV5-4; size: .; D: TRBD2; CDR3: CASSLAGTSGYNEQFF
J: TRBJ2-6; V: TRBV5-1; size: .; D: TRBD2; CDR3: CASSLSTSGSSGANVLTF
J: TRBJ2-7; V: TRBV13; size: .; D: TRBD2; CDR3: CASNNGGSSYEQYF
J: TRBJ2-7; V: TRBV29-1; size: .; D: .; CDR3: CSGLRTDTYEQYF
J: TRBJ1-4; V: TRBV4-3; size: .; D: .; CDR3: CASSPRGEKLFF
J: TRBJ1-1; V: TRBV4-1; size: .; D: TRBD1; CDR3: CASSLATGWDTEAFF
J: TRBJ2-1; V: TRBV19; size: few; D: TRBD2; CDR3: CASKGRAGDEQFF
J: TRBJ1-1; V: TRBV27; size: .; D: .; CDR3: CASSPSRRVTEAFF
J: TRBJ2-1; V: TRBV27; size: .; D: TRBD2; CDR3: CASSSSGRSGWGEQFF
J: TRBJ2-7; V: TRBV28; size: .; D: .; CDR3: CASSPVPYEQYF
J: TRBJ2-5; V: TRBV5-1; size: few; D: .; CDR3: CASSLGAEFQETQYF
J: TRBJ2-1; V: TRBV7-6; size: once; D: TRBD2; CDR3: CASSLGGTSGIGYNEQFF
J: TRBJ2-7; V: TRBV7-2; size: .; D: TRBD2; CDR3: CASSPIGGLAGAGYEQYF
J: TRBJ2-7; V: TRBV19; size: few; D: .; CDR3: CASSGGYSYEQYF
J: TRBJ2-5; V: TRBV6-1; size: .; D: TRBD2; CDR3: CASSLLGAGEETQYF
J: TRBJ2-3; V: TRBV5-1; size: .; D: .; CDR3: CASSPAAGGSTDTQYF
J: TRBJ1-5; V: TRBV7-9; size: .; D: .; CDR3: CASSGDLVGQWSQPQHF
J: TRBJ1-2; V: TRBV30; size: .; D: .; CDR3: CAWSVGTSYGYTF
J: TRBJ2-3; V: TRBV11-3; size: .; D: TRBD2; CDR3: CASSAGLAGAWSDTQYF
J: TRBJ2-5; V: TRBV5-4; size: .; D: .; CDR3: CASSLVGQIQETQYF
J: TRBJ1-6; V: TRBV30; size: .; D: .; CDR3: CAWTDSVYNSPLHF
J: TRBJ2-1; V: TRBV7-2; size: .; D: TRBD2; CDR3: CASSLGLAGSNEQFF
J: TRBJ2-7; V: TRBV28; size: .; D: TRBD2; CDR3: CASSLRLEVPLKGGLAGGPYEQYF
J: TRBJ2-7; V: TRBV28; size: .; D: .; CDR3: CASCEGPYEQYF
J: TRBJ2-3; V: TRBV21-1; size: .; D: .; CDR3: CASSKAVGLAGRAPTDTQYF
J: TRBJ1-2; V: TRBV18; size: .; D: TRBD1; CDR3: CASSPGQASLNYGYTF
J: TRBJ2-2; V: TRBV27; size: .; D: .; CDR3: CASRNLKTRPSYTGELFF
J: TRBJ2-6; V: TRBV4-1; size: .; D: .; CDR3: CASSQFVWTARLSGANVLTF